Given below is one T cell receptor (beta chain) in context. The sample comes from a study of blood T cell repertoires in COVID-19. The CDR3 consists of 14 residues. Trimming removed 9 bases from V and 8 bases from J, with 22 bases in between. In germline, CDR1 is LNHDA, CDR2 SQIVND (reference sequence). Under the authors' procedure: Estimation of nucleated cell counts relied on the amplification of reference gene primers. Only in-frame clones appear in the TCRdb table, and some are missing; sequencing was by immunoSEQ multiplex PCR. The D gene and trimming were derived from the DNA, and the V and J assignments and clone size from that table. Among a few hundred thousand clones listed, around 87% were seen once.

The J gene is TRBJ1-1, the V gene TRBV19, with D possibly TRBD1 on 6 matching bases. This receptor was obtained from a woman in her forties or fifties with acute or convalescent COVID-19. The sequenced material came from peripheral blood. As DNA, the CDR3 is TGTGCCAGCAGACTTTCAGGGGTAGGGTTGGAAGCTTTCTTT. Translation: CASRLSGVGLEAFF.